Sequencing of this T cell receptor (beta chain) was carried out in a study of radiotherapy plus CTLA-4 blockade in lung cancer. About the research overall: Patients showed objective responses in 15% to 20% of cases, and disease control was achieved by under 40%.

Patients in the study, people with chemo-refractory metastatic non-small-cell lung cancer, received focal radiation plus ipilimumab CTLA-4 blockade. General observations from the study: Radiotherapy was combined with ipilimumab, and tumor-derived TCR clones then expanded in blood. Reports state that early shifts in blood T cell clones, with interferon-beta, best predicted response.

TCRdb's copy holds only in-frame clones and misses some; the assay was immunoSEQ multiplex PCR. The table shows approximately 48,000 clones, with 84% occurring only once. This clone was recorded a few times. Its specificity is not known. CDR1 is SGHRS, CDR2 YFSETQ, per germline. This CDR3 is built from 15 residues. The V gene lost 0 bases and the J gene lost 8 bases, with 14 bases spanning the gap. The TCR sequence derives from a human donor with non-small cell lung cancer whose response to radiotherapy plus ipilimumab could not be evaluated. The sequenced sample was peripheral blood, obtained from a patient treated with radiotherapy plus ipilimumab. The gene calls are TRBV5-1 and TRBJ2-2; TRBD2 might be the D (6 bases). In nucleotides, the CDR3 is TGCGCCAGCAGCTTGGCGATGGTCGCGGGAGGGGAGCTGTTTTTT. This sequence encodes CASSLAMVAGGELFF.